The 23 T cell receptor beta chains listed next were all sequenced from one sample in a study of vaccination effects on CD4 cells after COVID-19. These TCRs' antigens remain unknown. ViraFEST assay sequencing came after antigen-specific CD4+ T cells were expanded with viral peptide pools. Cells that had been cultured for roughly eleven days were the source of isolated CD4+ T cells. Nucleocapsid antibody tests were negative, and the vaccine recipients had no prior SARS-CoV-2 infection. Sequenced by immunoSEQ multiplex PCR; TCRdb stores in-frame clones only, minus some. Of roughly 63,000 clones listed, 80% are singletons. The sample here was CD4+ T cells from PBMCs cultured with SARS-CoV-2 spike peptides, taken before COVID-19 vaccination. These receptors all stem from a human donor who received a COVID-19 vaccine.

The chain recombines TRBV15 with TRBJ2-5, with a possible D match to TRBD1 (6 bases). This CDR3 comprises 15 residues. Trimming cost V 0 bases and J 2 bases, with 10 bases left between them. Germline V gene data show CDR1 as LNHNV and CDR2 as YYDKDF (reference sequence). DNA of the CDR3: TGTGCCACCAGCAGAGATCAGGGGTTTCAAGAGACCCAGTACTTC. Translated, it gives CATSRDQGFQETQYF. Combining the CDR3 with reference TRBV15 and TRBJ2-5 gives the whole variable domain DAMVIQNPRYQVTQFGKPVTLSCSQTLNHNVMYWYQQKSSQAPKLLFHYYDKDFNNEADTPDNFQSRRPNTSFCFLDIRSPGLGDTAMYLCATSRDQGFQETQYFGPGTRLLVL.

This clone was picked up many times. The chain is built from TRBV11-1 and TRBJ2-5; D gene ambiguous. The CDR3 loop spans 13 amino acids. V was pared by 1 base and J by 7 bases, with 10 bases between. Germline values: CDR1 SGHAT, CDR2 FQDESV (reference sequence). CDR3: CASSLGFLRTQYF. CDR3 nucleotides: TGTGCCAGCAGCTTAGGGTTCTTAAGGACCCAGTACTTC.

The chain is built from TRBV6-7 and TRBJ2-1, with D unclear. TRBV6-7 is given ORF status, its function remaining uncertain. The CDR3 extends over 15 amino acids. V lost 3 bases to trimming and J lost 9 bases, with 18 bases between them. The CDR3 region has the DNA TGTGCCAGCAGTTATTATAGGGTAACCCAAATTGAGCAGTTCTTC. Protein product: CASSYYRVTQIEQFF.

The chain couples TRBV2 to TRBJ1-5; D is unclear. The V gene lost 4 bases and the J gene lost 2 bases, with 12 bases spanning the gap. This CDR3 region has 15 residues. Germline CDR1 and CDR2: SNHLY and FYNNEI. The CDR3 nucleotides are TGTGCCAGCAGTGGTCGCCTCGGGGGCAATCAGCCCCAGCATTTT. Residues: CASSGRLGGNQPQHF.

V usage is TRBV7-2 and J usage is TRBJ2-1; weak D call: TRBD2 (6 bases). This CDR3 is built from 17 residues. V was cut by 1 base and J by 8 bases, with 21 bases left in between. Germline CDR1 and CDR2: SGHTA and FQGNSA. Written as DNA, the CDR3 is TGTGCCAGCAGCTTAGGGGGCCCGGGACTTGCCTTGGATGAGCAGTTCTTC. It specifies CASSLGGPGLALDEQFF.

This chain connects TRBV12-5 to TRBJ2-5; 10 bases map to TRBD2. CDR1 and CDR2 from the germline V gene are LGHNT and FRNRAP. This CDR3 has 17 amino acids. Trimming removed 0 bases from V and 6 bases from J; junction bases left unmatched: 10. For the CDR3, the DNA is TGTGCTAGTGGTTTGGTTGAGTGGAGCGGGGGGGGACAGACCCAGTACTTC. Amino acid sequence: CASGLVEWSGGGQTQYF.

The chain has TRBV28 and TRBJ1-5, with 8 bases aligning to TRBD1. V lost 6 bases and J lost 2; bases outside the gene matches: 6. Germline CDR1 reads MDHEN; CDR2 reads SYDVKM. The CDR3 contains 15 residues. The CDR3 is CASRSRGQGNQPQHF. Here the CDR3 DNA reads TGTGCCAGCAGGTCCAGGGGGCAGGGCAATCAGCCCCAGCATTTT.

The chain has TRBV30 and TRBJ2-2; TRBD1 matches 7 bases. The CDR3 consists of 17 residues. The V gene end was trimmed by 4 bases and the J gene end by 2 bases; junction bases not matched to a gene: 13. The germline gives CDR1 GTSNPN, CDR2 SVGIG (reference sequence). DNA of the CDR3: TGTGCCTGGACCAAAAAAGCAGGGACAGTTAACACCGGGGAGCTGTTTTTT. This codes for CAWTKKAGTVNTGELFF.

CDR3 region: CASSLQGGYQPQHF. In nucleotides, the CDR3 is TGTGCCAGCAGTTTACAGGGTGGATATCAGCCCCAGCATTTT. V usage is TRBV11-2 and J usage is TRBJ1-5; a weak D match, TRBD1 (6 bases). The ends were cut back, 6 bases at V and 5 bases at J, with 14 bases in the middle. Germline V gives CDR1 SGHAT, CDR2 FQNNGV. The CDR3 contains 14 residues.

The chain's CDR3 is CSVEDRTLAYGYTF. CDR3 nucleotides: TGCAGCGTTGAAGATAGGACGCTTGCGTACGGCTACACCTTC. V gene TRBV29-1 combines with J gene TRBJ1-2; D call uncertain. This CDR3 is built from 14 residues. Trimming stripped 0 bases from V and 8 bases from J, with 16 bases between. Germline V gene data show CDR1 as SQVTM and CDR2 as ANQGSEA.

This chain connects TRBV6-5 to TRBJ1-6, with D possibly being TRBD1 (6 bases). Looked up from germline, CDR1 is MNHEY and CDR2 is SVGAGI. V shed 4 bases and J shed 9 bases, with 13 bases lying between them. This CDR3 has 14 residues. CDR3 bases: TGTGCCAGCAGTTTCCGGGACAAGGCTTCACCCCTCCACTTT. Translation gives CASSFRDKASPLHF.

The J gene is TRBJ2-4, the V gene TRBV7-3; D call uncertain. The V end was cut by 2 bases, the J end by 6 bases, with 8 bases between. CDR1 is SGHTA, CDR2 FQGTGA, per germline. This CDR3 region has 13 residues. The CDR3 loop reads CASSLDWGNIQYF. DNA for the CDR3: TGTGCCAGCAGCTTAGACTGGGGAAACATTCAGTACTTC.

This sequence joins TRBV5-8 and TRBJ2-2, with 10 positions matching TRBD1. Germline CDR1 reads SGHTS; CDR2 reads YDEGEE. J was trimmed by 4 bases and V by 1 base; bases with no gene match: 4. The CDR3 runs 16 residues. Here the CDR3 reads CASSLWGQGSTGELFF. CDR3 nucleotide sequence: TGTGCCAGCAGCTTGTGGGGACAGGGGAGCACCGGGGAGCTGTTTTTT.

The genes are TRBV7-3 and TRBJ2-7, with TRBD2 matching 8 bases. There are 15 residues in the CDR3. Losses at the gene ends were 3 bases for V and 2 bases for J; bases not matched to a gene: 6. CDR1 and CDR2 (germline): SGHTA, FQGTGA. CDR3 in DNA: TGTGCCAGCAGCTTTTCGGGGGGGGGCACCTACGAGCAGTACGTC. Protein: CASSFSGGGTYEQYV.

This clone was picked up a small number of times. V is TRBV5-5 and J is TRBJ2-7; D ambiguous. The V gene's germline CDR1 is SGHKS and CDR2 YYEKEE (reference sequence). The CDR3 totals 13 residues. The V and J ends lost 0 bases and 2 bases respectively, with 6 bases between them. The CDR3 reads CASSLEGTYEQYV. The CDR3 DNA reads TGTGCCAGCAGCTTGGAAGGGACCTACGAGCAGTACGTC.

The chain joins TRBV10-3 to TRBJ2-2; 7 bases map to TRBD1. V shed 7 bases, J shed 2 bases, and the junction held 4 bases outside the gene matches. The CDR3 consists of 14 residues. Germline CDR1 ENHRY, CDR2 SYGVKD. DNA of the CDR3: TGTGCCATCACCCGACAGGGTAACACCGGGGAGCTGTTTTTT. It encodes CAITRQGNTGELFF.

This rearrangement joins TRBV18 to TRBJ1-1; tentatively, D is TRBD1 (6 bases). Per germline, CDR1 KGHSH and CDR2 LQKENI. Trimming removed 2 bases from V and 1 base from J, with 8 bases in between. The CDR3 sequence is 14 residues long. DNA for the CDR3: TGTGCCAGCTCACCAGGCAGGGGGAACACTGAAGCTTTCTTT. Translation: CASSPGRGNTEAFF.

This clone was seen a handful of times. Here the CDR3 DNA reads TGTGCCAGCTCACCATATCGGGGTTCCAGCGGGAATTCACCCCTCCACTTT. Its protein is CASSPYRGSSGNSPLHF. V is TRBV18 and J is TRBJ1-6; D uncertain. Trimming shortened V by 2 bases and J by 7 bases, and 18 bases separated the two germline ends. CDR1 is KGHSH, CDR2 LQKENI, per germline. The CDR3 runs 17 residues.

This chain's CDR3 is CASSQRIVSPGLTSNTEAFF. CDR3 DNA sequence: TGCGCCAGCAGCCAACGGATAGTGAGTCCAGGCTTAACTTCGAACACTGAAGCTTTCTTT. The rearrangement joins TRBV4-3 to TRBJ1-1; D gene unclear. V was cut by 2 bases and J by 1 base, with 26 bases left in between. This CDR3 is built from 20 residues. Germline CDR1 LGHNA, CDR2 YSLEER.

The chain joins TRBV30 to TRBJ1-4; weak D call: TRBD1 (5 bases). V lost 7 bases and J 8 bases, leaving 14 bases between the germline ends. There are 12 residues in the CDR3. Germline V gives CDR1 GTSNPN, CDR2 SVGIG (reference sequence). Here the CDR3 reads CAFGRVVEKLFF. CDR3 DNA sequence: TGTGCCTTCGGCAGGGTGGTAGAAAAACTGTTTTTT.

The J gene is TRBJ1-6, the V gene TRBV21-1; TRBD1 is taken as the D call from the table, unchecked against the DNA. TRBV21-1 counts as a pseudogene. The CDR3 runs 17 residues. This chain's CDR3 is CASSPPRGQGCGSPLHF. The CDR3 DNA is TGTGCCAGCAGCCCCCCAAGGGGACAGGGTTGTGGCTCACCCCTCCACTTT.

This clone was seen a single time. The chain is built from TRBV6-5 and TRBJ1-2; D possibly corresponds to TRBD1 (6 bases). Germline V lookup: CDR1 MNHEY, CDR2 SVGAGI. The length of the CDR3 is 13 residues. V lost 6 bases and J 7 bases, leaving 15 bases between the germline ends. The CDR3 coding sequence is TGTGCCAGCAGCTTCCAGGGGCTTATTGGCTACACCTTC. Protein: CASSFQGLIGYTF.

This chain uses TRBV6-5 with TRBJ2-4; D not resolved. CDR1 MNHEY and CDR2 SVGAGI come from the germline V gene. V gave up 6 bases and J gave up 14 bases, with 20 bases separating them. The CDR3 runs 13 residues. The CDR3 loop is CASSVWSSRREYF. The CDR3 DNA reads as TGTGCCAGCAGCGTCTGGTCATCCCGGAGAGAGTACTTC.